These T cell receptor beta chains were read from a single sample in a study of shared clonotypes between healthy human individuals. TCRdb keeps only in-frame clones here, not all; method: immunoSEQ multiplex PCR. The table includes 2 million to 2.5 million clones, about 94% detected once. Sequences were obtained from naive CD4+ T cells sorted from blood. These receptors all stem from a young man in good health. CDR3s include the opening cysteine and the closing phenylalanine or tryptophan. D genes are given only for firm matches. Part of the rows lack a size; the others show once, few, many or a class for expanded clones.

v_call	clone_size	j_call	d_call	cdr3_length	cdr3_nt	cdr3_aa
TRBV6-6	-	TRBJ1-1	TRBD1	15	TGTGCCAGCAGTTACTCCCAGGGGGCGAACACTGAAGCTTTCTTT	CASSYSQGANTEAFF
TRBV30	-	TRBJ2-2	-	16	TGTGCCTGGAGTGTATTAACGGGGGGCAACACCGGGGAGCTGTTTTTT	CAWSVLTGGNTGELFF
TRBV30	-	TRBJ1-4	TRBD1	16	TGTGCCTGGCTACAGGGGGCGGGTGCTTCTAATGAAAAACTGTTTTTT	CAWLQGAGASNEKLFF
TRBV9	-	TRBJ2-3	-	15	TGTGCCAGCAGCGTAGCTAGCTCGTTCACAGATACGCAGTATTTT	CASSVASSFTDTQYF
TRBV7-2	-	TRBJ1-4	-	13	TGTGCCAGCAGCTTGATATATCCGGAGAAACTGTTTTTT	CASSLIYPEKLFF
TRBV4-2	-	TRBJ2-1	-	12	TGTGCCAGCAGCCAAGCTGAAACCGAGCAGTTCTTC	CASSQAETEQFF
TRBV11-2	-	TRBJ2-5	TRBD2	15	TGTGCCAGCACCGTACAGCGGGGGCCCCAAGAGACCCAGTACTTC	CASTVQRGPQETQYF
TRBV25-1	-	TRBJ1-2	-	14	TGTGCCAGCAGTGAAGAGGGAGGATACTATGGCTACACCTTC	CASSEEGGYYGYTF
TRBV29-1	-	TRBJ2-5	-	12	TGCAGCGTTGCTGGTGGGGGAGAGACCCAGTACTTC	CSVAGGGETQYF
TRBV30	-	TRBJ1-5	TRBD1	15	TGTGCCTGGTCACAGGGGCGAGGTAGCAATCAGCCCCAGCATTTT	CAWSQGRGSNQPQHF
TRBV6-6	-	TRBJ2-2	-	16	TGTGCCAGCAGTTACTCTCCGGGGGCGAACACCGGGGAACTGTTTTTT	CASSYSPGANTGELFF
TRBV5-1	-	TRBJ2-3	-	16	TGCGCCAGCAGCTCCGGGTACAGGGAGGGCACAGATACGCAGTATTTT	CASSSGYREGTDTQYF
TRBV25-1	-	TRBJ1-4	-	13	TGTGCCAGCGGAACAGGGTTGGGTGAAAAACTGTTTTTT	CASGTGLGEKLFF
TRBV4-2	once	TRBJ2-7	TRBD2	18	TGTGCCAGCAGCCAAGATTCGGCCCTAGCGGGGACCCTTTACGAGCAGTACTTC	CASSQDSALAGTLYEQYF
TRBV10-3	-	TRBJ1-6	-	15	TGTGCCATCAGAGGGGAGGAGGGGCATAATTCACCCCTCCACTTT	CAIRGEEGHNSPLHF
TRBV6-5	-	TRBJ1-6	TRBD1	15	TGTGCCAGCAGTACCGGACAGGGGCGTAATTCACCCCTCCACTTT	CASSTGQGRNSPLHF
TRBV5-4	once	TRBJ1-1	-	15	TGTGCCAGCAGCATTTACGGGACACTGAACACTGAAGCTTTCTTT	CASSIYGTLNTEAFF
TRBV18	-	TRBJ1-2	-	14	TGTGCCAGCTCACCACCAGGCATAAACTATGGCTACACCTTC	CASSPPGINYGYTF
TRBV5-5	-	TRBJ1-5	-	16	TGTGCCAGCAGCTTGCGGGGTCGAGGGGACAATCAGCCCCAGCATTTT	CASSLRGRGDNQPQHF
TRBV2	-	TRBJ2-2	TRBD1	15	TGTGCCAGCAGAGGGAAAACAGGGGATGGCGGGGAGCTGTTTTTT	CASRGKTGDGGELFF
TRBV27	-	TRBJ1-4	-	14	TGTGCCAGCAGTTTACAGGGCCCCAATGAAAAACTGTTTTTT	CASSLQGPNEKLFF
TRBV6-1	-	TRBJ2-2	-	13	TGTGCCAGCAGTGCCCTAGGGACCGGGGAGCTGTTTTTT	CASSALGTGELFF
TRBV10-3	-	TRBJ2-1	TRBD2	16	TGTGCCATCAGTGAAACACTTGCGGGAGGAGGAAATGAGCAGTTCTTC	CAISETLAGGGNEQFF
TRBV29-1	-	TRBJ1-2	-	16	TGCAGCGTTGAAGATCAGAAGGGGCCTCTGGGGGAGGGCTACACCTTC	CSVEDQKGPLGEGYTF
TRBV6-1	once	TRBJ1-4	TRBD1	15	TGTGCCAGCAGGGACAGGCCTACAACTAATGAAAAACTGTTTTTT	CASRDRPTTNEKLFF
TRBV13	-	TRBJ2-1	TRBD2	16	TGTGCCAGCAGCCCCGGGACTAGCGGGAGTCCGAATGAGCAGTTCTTC	CASSPGTSGSPNEQFF
TRBV7-2	-	TRBJ1-5	TRBD1	13	TGTGCCAGCAGCCGACAGGGTGATCAGCCCCAGCATTTT	CASSRQGDQPQHF
TRBV19	-	TRBJ1-2	TRBD1	14	TGTGCCAGTAGTACGACAGGGGGCGGCTATGGCTACACCTTC	CASSTTGGGYGYTF
TRBV5-1	-	TRBJ2-2	-	14	TGCGCCAGCAGCTTCCCAGGACCGACCGGGGAGCTGTTTTTT	CASSFPGPTGELFF
TRBV10-3	-	TRBJ2-7	-	11	TGTGCCATCCCGAGGGGCTACGAGCAGTACTTC	CAIPRGYEQYF
TRBV5-1	-	TRBJ1-5	-	13	TGCGCCAGCAGCCTGGGTCAGAATCAGCCCCAGCATTTT	CASSLGQNQPQHF
TRBV18	-	TRBJ1-1	-	15	TGTGCCAGCTTTCAGGCCGGGACGGGGAACACTGAAGCTTTCTTT	CASFQAGTGNTEAFF
TRBV4-2	-	TRBJ1-6	-	18	TGTGCCAGCAGCCAAGGGCTTCGCGGGGATAGGAAGGGTTCACCCCTCCACTTT	CASSQGLRGDRKGSPLHF
TRBV11-2	-	TRBJ2-2	-	13	TGTGCCAGCAGCTCCTACAACGGCGGGGAGCTGTTTTTT	CASSSYNGGELFF